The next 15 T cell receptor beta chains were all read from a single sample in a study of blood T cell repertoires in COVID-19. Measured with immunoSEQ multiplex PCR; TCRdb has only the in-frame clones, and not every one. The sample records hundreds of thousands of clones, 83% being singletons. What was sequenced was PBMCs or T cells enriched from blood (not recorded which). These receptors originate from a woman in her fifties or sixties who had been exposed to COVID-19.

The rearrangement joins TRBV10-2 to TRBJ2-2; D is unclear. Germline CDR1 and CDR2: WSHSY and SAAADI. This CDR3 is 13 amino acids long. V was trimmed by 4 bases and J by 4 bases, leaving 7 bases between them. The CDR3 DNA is TGCGCCAGCAGTGGACTTACCACCGGGGAGCTGTTTTTT. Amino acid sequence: CASSGLTTGELFF.

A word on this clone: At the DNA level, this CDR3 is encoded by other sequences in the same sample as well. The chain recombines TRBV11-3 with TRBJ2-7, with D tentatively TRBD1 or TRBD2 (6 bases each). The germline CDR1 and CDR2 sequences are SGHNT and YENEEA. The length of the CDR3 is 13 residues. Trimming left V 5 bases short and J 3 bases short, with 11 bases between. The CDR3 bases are TGTGCCAGCAGCCTAGGAGGGGGCTACGAGCAGTACTTC. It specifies CASSLGGGYEQYF.

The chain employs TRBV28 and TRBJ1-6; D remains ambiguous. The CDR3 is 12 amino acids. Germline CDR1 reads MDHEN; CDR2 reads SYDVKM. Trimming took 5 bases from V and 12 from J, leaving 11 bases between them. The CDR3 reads CASSNPRGPLHF. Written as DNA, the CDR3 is TGTGCCAGCAGTAACCCCCGCGGACCCCTCCACTTT.

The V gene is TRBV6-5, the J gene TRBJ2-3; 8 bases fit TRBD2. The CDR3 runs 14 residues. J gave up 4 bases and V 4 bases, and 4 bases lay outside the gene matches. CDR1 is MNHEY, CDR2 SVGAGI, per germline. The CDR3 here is CASSLREGADTQYF. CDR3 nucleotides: TGTGCCAGCAGTTTACGGGAGGGGGCAGATACGCAGTATTTT.

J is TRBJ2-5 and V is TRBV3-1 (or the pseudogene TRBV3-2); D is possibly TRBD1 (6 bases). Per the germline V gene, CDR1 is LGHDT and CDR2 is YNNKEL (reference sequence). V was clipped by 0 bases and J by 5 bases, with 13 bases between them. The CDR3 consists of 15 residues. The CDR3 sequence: CASSQEGDRSETQYF. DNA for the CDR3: TGTGCCAGCAGCCAAGAGGGCGACAGGAGCGAGACCCAGTACTTC.

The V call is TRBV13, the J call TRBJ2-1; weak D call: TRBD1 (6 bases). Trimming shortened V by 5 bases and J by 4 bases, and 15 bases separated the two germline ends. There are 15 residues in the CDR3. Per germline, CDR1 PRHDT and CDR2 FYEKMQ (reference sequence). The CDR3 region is CASSPRGRGYNEQFF. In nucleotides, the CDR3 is TGTGCCAGCAGCCCGAGGGGCAGGGGTTACAATGAGCAGTTCTTC.

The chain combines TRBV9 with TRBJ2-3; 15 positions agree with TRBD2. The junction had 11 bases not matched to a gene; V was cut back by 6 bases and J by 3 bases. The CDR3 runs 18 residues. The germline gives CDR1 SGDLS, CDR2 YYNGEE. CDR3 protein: CASTPKGTSGGLTDTQYF. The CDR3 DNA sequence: TGTGCCAGCACCCCTAAAGGGACTAGCGGGGGGTTAACAGATACGCAGTATTTT. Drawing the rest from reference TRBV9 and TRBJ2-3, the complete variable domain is DSGVTQTPKHLITATGQRVTLRCSPRSGDLSVYWYQQSLDQGLQFLIQYYNGEERAKGNILERFSAQQFPDLHSELNLSSLELGDSALYFCASTPKGTSGGLTDTQYFGPGTRLTVL.

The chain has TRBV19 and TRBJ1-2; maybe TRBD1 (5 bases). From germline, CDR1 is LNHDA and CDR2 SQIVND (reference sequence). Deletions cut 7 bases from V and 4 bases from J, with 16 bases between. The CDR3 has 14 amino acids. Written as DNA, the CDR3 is TGTGCCAGTACCTACTTAGGGGCGCGCTATGGCTACACCTTC. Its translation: CASTYLGARYGYTF.

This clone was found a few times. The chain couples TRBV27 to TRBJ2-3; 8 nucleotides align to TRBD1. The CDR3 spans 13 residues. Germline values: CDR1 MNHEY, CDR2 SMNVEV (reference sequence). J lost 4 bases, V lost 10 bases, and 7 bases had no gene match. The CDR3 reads CAIGRGRPDTQYF. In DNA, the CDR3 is TGTGCCATCGGCAGGGGGCGTCCAGATACGCAGTATTTT.

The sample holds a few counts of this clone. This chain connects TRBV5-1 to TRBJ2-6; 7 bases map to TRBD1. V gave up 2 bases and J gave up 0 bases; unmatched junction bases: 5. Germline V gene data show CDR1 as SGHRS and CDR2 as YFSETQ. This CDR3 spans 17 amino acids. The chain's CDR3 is CASSFLGQVSGANVLTF. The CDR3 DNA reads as TGCGCCAGCAGCTTCCTCGGACAGGTCTCTGGGGCCAACGTCCTGACTTTC.

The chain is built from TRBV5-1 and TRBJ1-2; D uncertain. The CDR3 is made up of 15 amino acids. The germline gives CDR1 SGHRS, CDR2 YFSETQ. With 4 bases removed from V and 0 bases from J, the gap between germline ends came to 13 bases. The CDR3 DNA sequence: TGCGCCAGCAGCAAGGTGGCAGGAACTAACTATGGCTACACCTTC. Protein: CASSKVAGTNYGYTF.

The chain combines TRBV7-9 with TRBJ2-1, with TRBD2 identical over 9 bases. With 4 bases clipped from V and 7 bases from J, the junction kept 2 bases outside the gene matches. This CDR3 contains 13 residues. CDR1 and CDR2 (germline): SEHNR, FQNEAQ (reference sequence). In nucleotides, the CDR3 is TGTGCCAGCAGCTCGGGACTAGCAAATGAGCAGTTCTTC. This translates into CASSSGLANEQFF.

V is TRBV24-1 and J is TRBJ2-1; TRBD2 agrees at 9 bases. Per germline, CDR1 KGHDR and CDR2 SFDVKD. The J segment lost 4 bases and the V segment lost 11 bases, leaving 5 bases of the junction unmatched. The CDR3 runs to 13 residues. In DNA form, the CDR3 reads TGTGCCAGTGGCGGGGGGGGATACAATGAGCAGTTCTTC. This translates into CASGGGGYNEQFF.

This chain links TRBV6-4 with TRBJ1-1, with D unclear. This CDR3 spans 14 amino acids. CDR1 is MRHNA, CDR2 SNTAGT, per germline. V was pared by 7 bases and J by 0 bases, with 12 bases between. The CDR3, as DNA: TGTGCCAGCAAAGACTTTTCCATGAACACTGAAGCTTTCTTT. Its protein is CASKDFSMNTEAFF.

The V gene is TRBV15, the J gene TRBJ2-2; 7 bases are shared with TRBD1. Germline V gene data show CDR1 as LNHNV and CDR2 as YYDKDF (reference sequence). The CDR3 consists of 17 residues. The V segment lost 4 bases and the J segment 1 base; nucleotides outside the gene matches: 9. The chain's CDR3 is CATSTSFYRGNTGELFF. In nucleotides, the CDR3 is TGTGCCACCAGCACATCATTCTACAGGGGGAACACCGGGGAGCTGTTTTTT.